This T cell receptor (beta chain) stems from a study of blood T cell repertoires in COVID-19. Overall study context: Acute and convalescent COVID-19 specimens originated in the United States, Italy and Spain. Sample material is recorded as cDNA or gDNA derived from T cells, B-cell-depleted T cells, or PBMCs.

The length of the CDR3 is 15 residues. V was cut by 6 bases and J by 6 bases, with 21 bases left in between. CDR1 and CDR2 from the germline V gene are MNHEY and SVGAGI. As processed by the authors: The assay estimated nucleated cells by amplifying reference gene primers. Assay used: immunoSEQ multiplex PCR; TCRdb lists only in-frame clones, some missing. The DNA gave D and trimming, while V, J and clone size come from that table. This table has about 360,000 clones, 81% appearing once. Sequencing input: peripheral blood. This TCR derives from a human donor with acute or convalescent COVID-19. The donor label of this sample is uncertain. The chain has TRBV6-5 and TRBJ2-7; D is uncertain. The CDR3 loop is CASSRDIGFSGEQYF. The CDR3 DNA reads as TGTGCCAGCAGCCGTGACATAGGTTTCTCCGGCGAGCAGTACTTC.